The next 24 T cell receptor beta chains were all read from a single sample in a study of T cells in localized non-small cell lung cancer. Libraries were prepared by immunoSEQ multiplex PCR; TCRdb keeps only in-frame clonotypes and omits some of them. The profile shows over 55,000 clones, roughly nine tenths of them singletons. The sample here was peripheral blood, taken before any cancer treatment. The receptors derive from a woman aged 35-75 years with stage I lung adenocarcinoma.

The J gene is TRBJ1-1, the V gene TRBV5-1; D gene unclear. The V gene's germline CDR1 is SGHRS and CDR2 YFSETQ. V lost 2 bases, J lost 11 bases, and 19 bases lay in between. This CDR3 has 14 amino acids. CDR3 DNA sequence: TGCGCCAGCAGCTTTGGCAATTCCCGCGCTCCGGCTTTCTTT. As protein: CASSFGNSRAPAFF.

The V gene is TRBV4-2, the J gene TRBJ1-6; D unresolved. Germline CDR1 LGHNA, CDR2 YNFKEQ. Trimming took off 0 bases at V and 0 bases at J, with 9 bases between the two ends. This CDR3 region has 17 residues. CDR3 nucleotides: TGTGCCAGCAGCCAAGATCCTGCGAGCTCCTATAATTCACCCCTCCACTTT. Protein sequence: CASSQDPASSYNSPLHF.

This chain uses TRBV7-2 with TRBJ1-2; D unclear. Germline V gene sequence: CDR1 SGHTA, CDR2 FQGNSA. Trimming cost V 3 bases and J 3 bases, with 14 bases left between them. The CDR3 is 15 residues long. CDR3 nucleotides: TGTGCCAGCAGCTTCCACGTTAGCGATGACTATGGCTACACCTTC. As protein: CASSFHVSDDYGYTF.

Remarks on this clone: One junction end does not reproduce the germline sequence, and a read error may be involved. The sample holds other DNA sequences that translate to the same CDR3. The V call is TRBV28, the J call TRBJ2-4, with D tentatively TRBD2 (6 bases). The CDR3 length is 14 residues. CDR1 and CDR2 from the germline V gene are MDHEN and SYDVKM. CDR3 in amino acids: CASGEAGRGNIQYF. The CDR3 DNA reads TGTGCCAGCGGGGAGGCAGGACGGGGTAACATTCAATACTTC.

V is TRBV10-2 and J is TRBJ1-1; D perhaps matches TRBD1 (5 bases). The CDR3 spans 13 residues. V gave up 5 bases and J gave up 1 base, with 8 bases separating them. Germline CDR1 and CDR2: WSHSY and SAAADI. CDR3 loop: CASSNGQNTEAFF. CDR3 coding DNA: TGCGCCAGCAGTAATGGACAGAACACTGAAGCTTTCTTT.

CDR3 residues: CASREGSGNTIYF. DNA of the CDR3: TGCGCCAGCAGGGAAGGTTCTGGAAACACCATATATTTT. This chain connects TRBV5-1 to TRBJ1-3; D call uncertain. The V end was cut by 5 bases, the J end by 1 base, with 7 bases between. This CDR3 spans 13 amino acids. Germline V lookup: CDR1 SGHRS, CDR2 YFSETQ.

This rearrangement joins TRBV7-6 to TRBJ1-4, with D possibly matching TRBD1 (6 bases). The V gene lost 2 bases and the J gene lost 5 bases, with 15 bases spanning the gap. The CDR3 runs to 16 residues. Germline V CDR1 and CDR2: SGHVS, FNYEAQ. The CDR3 nucleotides are TGTGCCAGCAGCTTATTGCGGGGGCGAGGGAATGAAAAACTGTTTTTT. Encoded protein: CASSLLRGRGNEKLFF.

The chain is built from TRBV27 and TRBJ1-6, with TRBD1 as a possible D gene (5 bases). Germline V lookup: CDR1 MNHEY, CDR2 SMNVEV (reference sequence). Trimming left V 5 bases short and J 15 bases short, with 14 bases between. This CDR3 is built from 12 residues. The CDR3 spells CASSIPPGRLHF. The CDR3 coding sequence is TGTGCCAGCAGTATCCCACCAGGGCGCCTCCACTTT.

The V call is TRBV9, the J call TRBJ2-7, with 11 bases that match TRBD2. CDR1 is SGDLS and CDR2 is YYNGEE in the germline V gene. CDR3 length equals 19 residues. V dropped 0 bases and J dropped 8; count of bases not matched to a gene: 19. The CDR3 here is CASSVGPGLAGGSDVQQYF. CDR3 in DNA: TGTGCCAGCAGCGTAGGGCCCGGACTAGCGGGTGGAAGCGATGTGCAGCAGTACTTC.

The chain combines TRBV7-3 with TRBJ2-4, with no clear D. The germline V gene encodes CDR1 SGHTA and CDR2 FQGTGA. The CDR3 is 15 amino acids. Trimming stripped 2 bases from V and 8 bases from J, with 16 bases between. CDR3 DNA: TGTGCCAGCAGCTTATTGGGCAGCCCTGGGGACATTCAGTACTTC. It is translated as CASSLLGSPGDIQYF.

This clone was found a few times. The chain couples TRBV19 to TRBJ2-7; 10 bases are a match to TRBD1. The CDR3 has 15 residues. The J segment lost 5 bases and the V segment lost 1 base, leaving 5 bases of the junction unmatched. Germline CDR1 and CDR2: LNHDA and SQIVND (reference sequence). The CDR3 spells CASSIAGTGDHEQYF. The CDR3 nucleotides are TGTGCCAGTAGTATAGCCGGGACAGGGGACCACGAGCAGTACTTC.

The V call is TRBV15, the J call TRBJ2-7, with no clear D. V was clipped by 1 base and J by 3 bases, with 10 bases between them. The CDR3 spans 14 residues. The germline V gene has CDR1 LNHNV and CDR2 YYDKDF (reference sequence). The CDR3 spells CATSRGDEFYEQYF. Written as DNA, the CDR3 is TGTGCCACCAGCAGAGGGGATGAGTTCTACGAGCAGTACTTC.

This clone has only one observation. Written as DNA, the CDR3 is TGTGCCAGCTCAGAGGGGACTAGGGGCTCCTACGAGCAGTACTTC. This translates into CASSEGTRGSYEQYF. The V call is TRBV18, the J call TRBJ2-7; the match to TRBD2 covers 8 bases. The CDR3 is 15 amino acids. The trim removed 5 bases at V and 0 bases at J, leaving 6 bases unmatched. Germline CDR1 KGHSH, CDR2 LQKENI.

The chain couples TRBV7-2 to TRBJ2-1; a possible D gene is TRBD1 (5 bases). CDR3 length equals 15 residues. Trimming removed 1 base from V and 3 bases from J, with 10 bases in between. Germline CDR1 SGHTA, CDR2 FQGNSA. Written as DNA, the CDR3 is TGTGCCAGCAGCTTAGGTGGCAGGGTCTACAATGAGCAGTTCTTC. This encodes CASSLGGRVYNEQFF.

V and J are TRBV28 and TRBJ1-1; 9 positions match TRBD1. Germline-derived CDR1 and CDR2 are MDHEN and SYDVKM. V was pared by 1 base and J by 10 bases, with 19 bases of the junction left unmatched. The CDR3 is 18 amino acids. The CDR3 DNA reads TGTGCCAGCAGTTTATTCAGGGGACAGGGAGGAGGGCGCAGGGGAGCTTTCTTT. It translates to CASSLFRGQGGGRRGAFF.

The gene calls are TRBV28 and TRBJ2-7, with no clear D. Germline V gene lookup returns CDR1 MDHEN and CDR2 SYDVKM. V gave up 11 bases and J gave up 0 bases, with 8 bases separating them. The CDR3 runs to 11 residues. Here the CDR3 reads CALGSSYEQYF. The CDR3 DNA sequence: TGTGCCTTGGGAAGCTCCTACGAGCAGTACTTC.

V and J are TRBV2 and TRBJ1-6; D gene ambiguous. Trimming stripped 2 bases from V and 10 bases from J, with 15 bases between. The CDR3 contains 15 residues. The germline CDR1 and CDR2 sequences are SNHLY and FYNNEI. The CDR3 DNA reads TGTGCCAGCAGTGAACAAGGGAAGGCTAGCTCACCCCTCCACTTT. This codes for CASSEQGKASSPLHF.

This chain uses TRBV2 with TRBJ1-1; no clear D gene. Trimming left V 7 bases short and J 0 bases short, with 18 bases between. The CDR3 has 16 residues. In germline, CDR1 is SNHLY, CDR2 FYNNEI. For the CDR3, the DNA is TGTGCCAGCACCTCAGCAGGCGGGAACATGAACACTGAAGCTTTCTTT. This codes for CASTSAGGNMNTEAFF.

A single count supports this clone. The V and J genes are TRBV28 and TRBJ1-5; no reliable D call. The CDR3 contains 14 residues. Looked up from germline, CDR1 is MDHEN and CDR2 is SYDVKM. Trimming removed 8 bases from V and 2 bases from J, with 13 bases in between. As DNA, the CDR3 is TGTGCCAGCTCGGACCCCCAGGGCAATCAGCCCCAGCATTTT. Residues: CASSDPQGNQPQHF.

The rearrangement links TRBV6-5 to TRBJ1-1; unclear D gene. CDR3 size: 13 residues. Germline CDR1 and CDR2: MNHEY and SVGAGI. V lost 6 bases and J 1 base, leaving 9 bases between the germline ends. The CDR3: CASSPAWNTEAFF. Written as DNA, the CDR3 is TGTGCCAGCAGCCCCGCGTGGAACACTGAAGCTTTCTTT.

This clone has a single count. The CDR3 protein is CASGGIETHNEQFF. The CDR3 DNA reads TGTGCCAGCGGGGGCATCGAGACCCACAATGAGCAGTTCTTC. This rearrangement joins TRBV6-6 to TRBJ2-1, with TRBD1 as a possible D gene (6 bases). The ends were cut back, 8 bases at V and 5 bases at J, with 16 bases in the middle. Germline values: CDR1 MNHNY, CDR2 SVGAGI (reference sequence). CDR3 length equals 14 residues.

This clone was seen just once. The chain is built from TRBV6-5 and TRBJ2-5; 12 bases are shared with TRBD1. Germline trimming cut 6 bases from V and 5 bases from J; bases unmatched to any gene: 7. Germline CDR1 is MNHEY and CDR2 is SVGAGI. The CDR3 spans 15 residues. The CDR3 sequence is CASSSGTGGRETQYF. As DNA, the CDR3 is TGTGCCAGCAGCTCCGGGACAGGGGGCCGCGAGACCCAGTACTTC.

The rearrangement links TRBV30 to TRBJ2-1; D remains unclear. V lost 3 bases and J 5 bases, leaving 8 bases between the germline ends. CDR3 length equals 12 residues. From germline, CDR1 is GTSNPN and CDR2 SVGIG (reference sequence). CDR3 in amino acids: CAWRGRNNEQFF. CDR3 sequence (DNA): TGTGCCTGGAGAGGCCGGAACAATGAGCAGTTCTTC. The full variable domain, in which reference TRBV30 and TRBJ2-1 provide the parts outside the CDR3, is SQTIHQWPATLVQPVGSPLSLECTVEGTSNPNLYWYRQAAGRGLQLLFYSVGIGQISSEVPQNLSASRPQDRQFILSSKKLLLSDSGFYLCAWRGRNNEQFFGPGTRLTVL.

This CDR3 reads CASRPNVSPEAFF. The CDR3 nucleotides read TGTGCCAGCAGGCCGAATGTAAGCCCTGAAGCTTTCTTT. The rearrangement links TRBV25-1 to TRBJ1-1; no clear D. CDR1 and CDR2 from the germline V gene are MGHDK and SYGVNS. Trimming removed 6 bases at V and 6 bases at J, with 14 bases between. The length of the CDR3 is 13 residues.